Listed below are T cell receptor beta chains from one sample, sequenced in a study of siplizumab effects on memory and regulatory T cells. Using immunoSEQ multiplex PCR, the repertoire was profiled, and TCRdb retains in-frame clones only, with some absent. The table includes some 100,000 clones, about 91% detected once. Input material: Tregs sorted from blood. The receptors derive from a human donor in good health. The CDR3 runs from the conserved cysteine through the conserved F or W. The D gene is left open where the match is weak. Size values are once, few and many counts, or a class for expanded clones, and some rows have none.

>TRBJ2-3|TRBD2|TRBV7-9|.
TGTGCCAGCAGCACTAGCGGAGATAGCACAGATACGCAGTATTTT
CASSTSGDSTDTQYF
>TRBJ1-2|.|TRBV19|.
TGTGCCAGTAAGAAGGCAGACTACTATGGCTACACCTTC
CASKKADYYGYTF
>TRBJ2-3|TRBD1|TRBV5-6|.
TGTGCCAGCAGACCCACTCCCGGGACAGGGTACGGTGATACGCAGTATTTT
CASRPTPGTGYGDTQYF
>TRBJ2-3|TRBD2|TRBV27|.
TGTGCCAGCAGTTTAAGTTTAGCGGGAAGGAAGTGGGCAGATACGCAGTATTTT
CASSLSLAGRKWADTQYF
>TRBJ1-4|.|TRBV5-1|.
TGCGCCAGCAGCCCCCCGAATGATGAAAAACTGTTTTTT
CASSPPNDEKLFF
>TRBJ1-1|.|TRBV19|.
TGTGCCAGTAGTATGGGCCAGCCGGGGTTTGAAGCTTTCTTT
CASSMGQPGFEAFF
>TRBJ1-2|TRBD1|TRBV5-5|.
TGTGCCAGCAGCCCGGGACAGGACTATGGCTACACCTTC
CASSPGQDYGYTF
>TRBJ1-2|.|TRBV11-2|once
TGTGCCAGCAGCTTAGTTGGGTTTGGCTACACCTTC
CASSLVGFGYTF
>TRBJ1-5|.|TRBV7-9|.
TGTGCCAGCAGCCAAAGTAGCGGATTCAATCAGCCCCAGCATTTT
CASSQSSGFNQPQHF
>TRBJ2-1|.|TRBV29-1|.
TGCAGCGTTGATCCGGGCTTTACCTACAATGAGCAGTTCTTC
CSVDPGFTYNEQFF
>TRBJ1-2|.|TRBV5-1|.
TGCGCCAACCGGAAGGCACCCGGGGATGGCTACACCTTC
CANRKAPGDGYTF
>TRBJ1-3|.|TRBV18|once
TGTGCCAGCTCACCAGTTTTTGGGGAGACTGGAAACACCATATATTTT
CASSPVFGETGNTIYF
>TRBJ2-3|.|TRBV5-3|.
TGTGCCAGAAGCTTGGTACAGAACACAGATACGCAGTATTTT
CARSLVQNTDTQYF
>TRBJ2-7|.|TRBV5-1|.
TGCGCCAGCAGCTTCGGAGCCCAGCTCTTC
CASSFGAQLF
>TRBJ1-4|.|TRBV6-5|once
TGTGCCAGCAGTTACTCCACGACCAGTGAAAAACTGTTTTTT
CASSYSTTSEKLFF
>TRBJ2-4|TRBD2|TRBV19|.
TGTGCCAGTAGTATAGATTTGAGACTAGCGGGACTTCTAGCCAAAAACATTCAGTACTTC
CASSIDLRLAGLLAKNIQYF
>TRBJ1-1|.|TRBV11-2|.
TGTGCCAGCAGCTTAGTTCCAGGGGAGAACACTGAAGCTTTCTTT
CASSLVPGENTEAFF
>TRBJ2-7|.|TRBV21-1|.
TGTGCCAGCAGCAAAGTTTCGGTTGGCGAGCAGTACTTC
CASSKVSVGEQYF